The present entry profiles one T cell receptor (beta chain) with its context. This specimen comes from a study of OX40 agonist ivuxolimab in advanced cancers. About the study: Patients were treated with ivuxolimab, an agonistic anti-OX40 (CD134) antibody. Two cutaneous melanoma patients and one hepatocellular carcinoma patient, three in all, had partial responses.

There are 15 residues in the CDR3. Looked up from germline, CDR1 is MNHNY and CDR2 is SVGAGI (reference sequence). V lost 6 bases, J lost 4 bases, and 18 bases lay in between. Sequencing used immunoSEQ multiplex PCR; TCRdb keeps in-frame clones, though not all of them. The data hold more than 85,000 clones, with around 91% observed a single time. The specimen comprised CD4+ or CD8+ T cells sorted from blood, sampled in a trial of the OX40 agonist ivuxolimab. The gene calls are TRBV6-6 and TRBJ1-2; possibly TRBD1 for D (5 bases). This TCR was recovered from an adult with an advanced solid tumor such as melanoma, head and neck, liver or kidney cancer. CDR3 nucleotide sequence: TGTGCCAGCAGCCGGGAGGACAAGTATCCCTATGGCTACACCTTC. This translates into CASSREDKYPYGYTF.